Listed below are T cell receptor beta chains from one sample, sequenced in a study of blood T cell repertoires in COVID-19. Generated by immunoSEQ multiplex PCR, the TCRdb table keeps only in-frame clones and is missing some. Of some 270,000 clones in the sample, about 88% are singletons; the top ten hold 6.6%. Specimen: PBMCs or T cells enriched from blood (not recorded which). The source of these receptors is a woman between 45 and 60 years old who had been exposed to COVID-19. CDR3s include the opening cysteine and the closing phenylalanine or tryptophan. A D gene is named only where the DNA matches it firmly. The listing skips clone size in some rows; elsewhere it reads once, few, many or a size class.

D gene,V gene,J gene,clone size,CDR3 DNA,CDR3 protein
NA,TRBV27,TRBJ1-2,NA,TGTGCCAGCAGCACCACAGGGACAAGTGGCTACACCTTC,CASSTTGTSGYTF
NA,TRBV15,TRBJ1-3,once,TGTGCCACCAGCAGAGAAGAGGGTAGATCCGGAAACACCATATATTTT,CATSREEGRSGNTIYF
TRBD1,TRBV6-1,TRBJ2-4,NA,TGTGCCAGCAGTGAAACAGGGGGCGGTGGGGACATTCAGTACTTC,CASSETGGGGDIQYF
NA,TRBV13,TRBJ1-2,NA,TGTGCCAGCAAAGGGCAGGGTGAGGGCTACACCTTC,CASKGQGEGYTF
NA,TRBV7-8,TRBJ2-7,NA,TGTGCCAGCAGCCGCAACAGGGCGACCTACGAGCAGTACTTC,CASSRNRATYEQYF
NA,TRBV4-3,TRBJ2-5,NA,TGCGCCAGCAGCCAAGAAAGAGGGGGAGAGGGCGAGACCCAGTACTTC,CASSQERGGEGETQYF
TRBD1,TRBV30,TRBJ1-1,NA,TGTGCCTGGTTAAGACAGGGGATGAACACTGAAGCTTTCTTT,CAWLRQGMNTEAFF
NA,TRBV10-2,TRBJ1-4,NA,TGCGCCAGCAGTGAGCAGAATGAAAAACTGTTTTTT,CASSEQNEKLFF
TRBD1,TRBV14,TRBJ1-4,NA,TGTGCCAGCAGCCAAAAGGAACAGGGGTATCGAAAACTGTTTTTT,CASSQKEQGYRKLFF
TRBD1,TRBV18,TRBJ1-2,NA,TGTGCCAGCTCACCACAATTCGGGGACAGGAGAACAGTAGGCTATGGCTACACCTTC,CASSPQFGDRRTVGYGYTF
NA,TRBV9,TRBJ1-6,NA,TGTGCCAGCAGCTCCCCTTCAGGGGTGAAGGGGGAATCACCCCTCCACTTT,CASSSPSGVKGESPLHF
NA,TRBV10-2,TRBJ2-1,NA,TGCGCCAGCAGATACTCGAACGATGAGCAGTTCTTC,CASRYSNDEQFF
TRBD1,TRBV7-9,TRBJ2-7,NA,TGTGCCAGCAGCTTCACAGGGGCTAACGAGCAGTACTTC,CASSFTGANEQYF
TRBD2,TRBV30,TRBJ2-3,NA,TGTGCCTGGGGAAGCGGGGCCCGCAGCACAGATACGCAGTATTTT,CAWGSGARSTDTQYF
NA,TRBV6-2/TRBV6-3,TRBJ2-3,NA,TGTGCCAGCAGTTTCGGACTCACAGCCACAGATACGCAGTATTTT,CASSFGLTATDTQYF
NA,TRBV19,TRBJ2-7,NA,TGTGCCAGTAGTGCCTTTGGGGGGGGCTACTCCTACGAGCAGTACTTC,CASSAFGGGYSYEQYF
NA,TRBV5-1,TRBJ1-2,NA,TGCGCCAGCAGCTTGGGGGGCCAAGGAAACTATGGCTACACCTTC,CASSLGGQGNYGYTF
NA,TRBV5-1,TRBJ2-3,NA,TGCGCCAGCTCTGGGGCCCAGAGCACAGATACGCAGTATTTT,CASSGAQSTDTQYF
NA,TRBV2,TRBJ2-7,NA,TGTGCCAGCAGTGGGGAGCAAATAGGACGGCTTTTGGAGCAGTACTTC,CASSGEQIGRLLEQYF
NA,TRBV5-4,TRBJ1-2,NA,TGTGCCAGCCGCGGGGTGGACGCTAGGGTTGACACCTTC,CASRGVDARVDTF
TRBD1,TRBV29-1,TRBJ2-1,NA,TGCAGCGGGGCCGGGACAGGTCCCTACAATGAGCAGTTCTTC,CSGAGTGPYNEQFF
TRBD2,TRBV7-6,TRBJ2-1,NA,TGTGCCAGCAGCTTAGAAGCGGGGGGGCACAATGAGCAGTTCTTC,CASSLEAGGHNEQFF
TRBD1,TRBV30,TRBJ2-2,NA,TGTGCGGGGACAGTCAACACCGGGGAGCTGTTTTTT,CAGTVNTGELFF
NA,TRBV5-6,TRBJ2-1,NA,TGTGCCAGCAGCTTGATACAGGGAAGGAATGAGCAGTTCTTC,CASSLIQGRNEQFF
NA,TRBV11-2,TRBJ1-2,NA,TGTGCCAGCAGCTTAGATCTGGCAGGGGTATTTGGCTATGGCTACACCTTC,CASSLDLAGVFGYGYTF
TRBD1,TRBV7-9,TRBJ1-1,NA,TGTGCCAGCAGCTTCGGGGACAGGAACACTGAAGCTTTCTTT,CASSFGDRNTEAFF
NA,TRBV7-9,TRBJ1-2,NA,TGTGCCAGCAGCTTAGAGGGTACGGGGGTCTGGGGCTACACCTTC,CASSLEGTGVWGYTF
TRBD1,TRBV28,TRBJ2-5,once,TGTGCCAGCAGCGCCACCTCAGGGGGTAGGGAGACCCAGTACTTC,CASSATSGGRETQYF
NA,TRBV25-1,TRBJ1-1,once,TGTGCCAGCGGTCCCGAGCCCTTCGCTGAAGCTTTCTTT,CASGPEPFAEAFF
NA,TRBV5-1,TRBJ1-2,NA,TGCGCCAGCAGCTTGGACGGGGTATCTAACTATGGCTACACCTTC,CASSLDGVSNYGYTF
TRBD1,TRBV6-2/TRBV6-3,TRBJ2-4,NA,TGTGCCAGCAGTTACCAGGGGGCTAGGGCCAAAAACATTCAGTACTTC,CASSYQGARAKNIQYF
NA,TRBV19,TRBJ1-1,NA,TGTGCCAGTAGTCCGGCCCCGGGGTGGCGAAACACTGAAGCTTTCTTT,CASSPAPGWRNTEAFF
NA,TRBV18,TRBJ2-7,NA,TGTGCCAGCTCACCAAGCTCTGCGGGGGAGCAGTACTTC,CASSPSSAGEQYF
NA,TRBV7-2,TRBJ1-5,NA,TGTGCCAGCAGCTTAGGGGGAGGGAATCAGCCCCAGCATTTT,CASSLGGGNQPQHF
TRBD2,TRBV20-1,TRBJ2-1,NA,TGCAGTGCTAGTCATGCTCTGGGACTAGCGGGGAACAATGAGCAGTTCTTC,CSASHALGLAGNNEQFF
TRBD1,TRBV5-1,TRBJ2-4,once,TGCGCCAGCAGCCTACAGGGGTCGGACAAAAACATTCAGTACTTC,CASSLQGSDKNIQYF
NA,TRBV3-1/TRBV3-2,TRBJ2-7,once,TGTGCCAGCAGCCGGGGCTTGGGATATGGGTACGAGCAGTACTTC,CASSRGLGYGYEQYF
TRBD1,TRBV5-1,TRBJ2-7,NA,TGCGCCAGCAGCTTAAAGGGACAGGGAGCCGAGCAGTACTTC,CASSLKGQGAEQYF
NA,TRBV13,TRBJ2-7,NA,TGTGCCAGCAGTTTGGGGGGAATCTCCTACGAGCAGTACTTC,CASSLGGISYEQYF
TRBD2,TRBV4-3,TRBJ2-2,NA,TGCGCCAGCAGCGGGAGCGGGGGCCCGAACACCGGGGAGCTGTTTTTT,CASSGSGGPNTGELFF
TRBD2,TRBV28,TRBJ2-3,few,TGTGCTGTACCAGCGGGGGGTCCCGGAACGCAGTATTTT,CAVPAGGPGTQYF
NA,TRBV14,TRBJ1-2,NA,TGTGCCAGCAGCCAAGAAATTCAAGGGGTTGGTGGCTACACCTTC,CASSQEIQGVGGYTF
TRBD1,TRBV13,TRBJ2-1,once,TGTGCCAGCAGCTTATACGCCGGGACAGCCGTAAACAATGAGCAGTTCTTC,CASSLYAGTAVNNEQFF
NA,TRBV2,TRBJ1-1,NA,TGTGCCAGCAGTGACTCCGGGAAACAGGGTTACACTGAAGCTTTCTTT,CASSDSGKQGYTEAFF
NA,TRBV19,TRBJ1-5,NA,TGTGCCAGTAGTATAGCCCCTCGTCAGCCCCAGCATTTT,CASSIAPRQPQHF
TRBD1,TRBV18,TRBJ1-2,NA,TGTGCCAGCTCACCTCCGGGACAGGGCCCACTTTTATCCTATGGCTACACCTTC,CASSPPGQGPLLSYGYTF
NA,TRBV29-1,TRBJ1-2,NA,TGCAGCGTTTCCGTTTATGGCTACACCTTC,CSVSVYGYTF
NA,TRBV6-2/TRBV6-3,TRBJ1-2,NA,TGTGCCAGCAGCCCACCTAATTTCCGTACAGGGCCCAGCTATGGCTACACCTTC,CASSPPNFRTGPSYGYTF
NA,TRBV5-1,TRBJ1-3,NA,TGCGCCAGCAGCTTGGTCGGAGCACTCAATCAGGGAAACACCATATATTTT,CASSLVGALNQGNTIYF
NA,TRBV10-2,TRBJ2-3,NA,TGCGCCAGCAGCCTTAAAACAGATACGCAGTATTTT,CASSLKTDTQYF
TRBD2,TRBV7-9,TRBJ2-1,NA,TGTGCAGCGGGAGGGCAGTACAATGAGCAGTTCTTC,CAAGGQYNEQFF
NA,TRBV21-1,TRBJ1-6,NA,TGTGCCAGCAGCCCCGACAGAAGCTCCTATAATTCACCCCTCCACTTT,CASSPDRSSYNSPLHF
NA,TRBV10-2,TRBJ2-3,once,TGCGCCAGCAAGAAGTGGCTAGCCGCAGATACGCAGTATTTT,CASKKWLAADTQYF